The present TCR beta chain was sequenced within a study of blood T cell repertoires in COVID-19 (dated by TCRdb to 2020 to 2021). For the study in its entirety: Samples from collaborators originated in the United States, Italy and Spain and spanned both the acute and convalescent phases of COVID-19. The prospective study material was composed of cDNA or gDNA derived from T cells, B-cell-depleted T cells, or PBMCs. Subjects who had been exposed to COVID-19, were actively infected with it, or had recovered from it provided the deeply sampled blood TCRbeta repertoires that made up the dataset. The repertoires were released in a freely available public database meant as a resource for research on the immune response to SARS-CoV-2. Samples were obtained from the ongoing ImmuneRACE study (first 160 participants) and from some 1,200 subjects provided by 6 global collaborators. Nearly every sample came with metadata listing a de-identified subject ID, COVID-19 status, age in years and sex. Where HLA class I and class II types were available, the types were taken from metadata supplied by the sample provider, not from assay-based typing. The study at large found these results: Clinical and demographic metadata were provided uncurated, with the amount varying by source and participant.

TCRbeta CDR3 regions were amplified from genomic DNA using the immunoSEQ Assay, a bias-controlled multiplex PCR. The study's processing was this. The number of nucleated cells in each sample was estimated from the amplification of reference gene primers within the assay. To quantify the absolute abundance of each unique TCRbeta CDR3 rearrangement, sequence reads were collapsed and filtered. For each sample, productive Simpson clonality was calculated by taking the square root of Simpson's diversity index across productive rearrangements. Drawn from immuneACCESS, this table holds only the in-frame rearrangements with V and J called that TCRdb kept. Clones are partly lost; checked studies trace under half to an unresolved V gene and leave the rest unexplained. The DNA was the basis for D and trimming; V, J and clone size are from that table. Present in this sample are tens of thousands of clones, more than 75% of which were seen just once. Over 9.5% of the sample rests with the top ten.

About this clone: Its recognized antigen is unknown. Base-call qualities are not available, and no considerably larger clone is one nucleotide away.

In the prospective study, participants were roughly 18 to 100 years old, resided in about two dozen geographic areas of the United States, and were enrolled through a virtual design. Cohort assignment in the prospective study relied on participant-reported clinical history from a screening survey and a study questionnaire. ImmuneRACE Cohort 3 recovered participants were defined by two consecutive negative NP/OP PCR tests, healthcare professional clearance, or symptom resolution. Each participant in the prospective study had whole blood, serum and a nasopharyngeal or oropharyngeal swab collected by mobile phlebotomists. Additional blood draws and questionnaires over an approximately 2-month period could optionally be provided by prospective study participants. Blood samples from the prospective study were shipped frozen or at room temperature prior to DNA extraction. The CDR3 starts with the cysteine, ends with the phenylalanine, and has 16 residues. The sequence is cut down to CDR3 DNA, 48 bases in frame from base 1. CDR1 and CDR2 are read off the germline V gene as SNHLY and FYNNEI. Trimming takes 6 bases off V and 7 bases off J; junction bases not matched to a gene: 6.

The clonotype was recovered from a woman between 35 and 50 years old who had recovered from COVID-19. The chain uses TRBV2 and TRBJ2-1; the junction holds 16 bases that match TRBD2. Sequenced material: PBMCs or T cells enriched from blood (not recorded which). At the DNA level, the sequence is TGTGCCAGCAGGGCGGGACTAGCGGGGGGGAGGAATGAGCAGTTCTTC. It translates to CASRAGLAGGRNEQFF.